One TCR beta chain is described in this entry. The run depth of the assay was deep. Measured with immunoSEQ multiplex PCR; TCRdb has only the in-frame clones, and not every one. The sample shows about 660,000 clones, over 65% of them seen only once. Within Nashville, Tennessee resided all donors, each a Caucasian adult. Into CD45RA+ naive and CD45RA-negative memory subsets, the CD4+ cells were split. This sample is drawn from a study of shared clonotypes between healthy human individuals. The CDR3 length is 15 residues. Germline CDR1 SNHLY, CDR2 FYNNEI. V lost 1 base and J lost 3; bases outside the gene matches: 3.

The TCR was taken from a woman in her thirties in good health. The J gene is TRBJ1-5, the V gene TRBV2; 7 bases are a match to TRBD1. Specimen: memory CD4+ T cells sorted from blood. The subset is: CD45RA-negative fraction. CDR3 loop: CASSEEGANNQPQHF. In DNA form, the CDR3 reads TGTGCCAGCAGTGAAGAGGGGGCGAACAATCAGCCCCAGCATTTT.